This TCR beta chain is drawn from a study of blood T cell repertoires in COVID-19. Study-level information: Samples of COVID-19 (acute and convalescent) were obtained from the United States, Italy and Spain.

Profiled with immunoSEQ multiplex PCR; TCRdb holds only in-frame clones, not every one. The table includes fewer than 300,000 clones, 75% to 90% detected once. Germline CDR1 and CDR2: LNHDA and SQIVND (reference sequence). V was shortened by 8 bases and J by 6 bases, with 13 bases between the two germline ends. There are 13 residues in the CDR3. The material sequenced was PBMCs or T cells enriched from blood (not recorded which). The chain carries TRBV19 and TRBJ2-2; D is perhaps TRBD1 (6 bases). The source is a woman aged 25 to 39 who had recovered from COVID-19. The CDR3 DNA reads TGTGCCAGTCAGCCGTCAGGGGCCGGGGAGCTGTTTTTT. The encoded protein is CASQPSGAGELFF.